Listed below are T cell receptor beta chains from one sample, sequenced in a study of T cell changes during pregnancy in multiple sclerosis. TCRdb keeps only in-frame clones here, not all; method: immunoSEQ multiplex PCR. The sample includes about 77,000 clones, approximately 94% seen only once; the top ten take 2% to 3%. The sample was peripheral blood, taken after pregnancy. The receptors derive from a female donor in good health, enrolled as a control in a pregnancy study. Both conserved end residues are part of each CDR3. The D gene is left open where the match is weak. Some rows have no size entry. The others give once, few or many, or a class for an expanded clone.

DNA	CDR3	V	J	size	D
TGTGCCAGCTCACCACCGGTCGCAAACACCGTCCTGACTTTC	CASSPPVANTVLTF	TRBV18	TRBJ2-6	.	.
TGTGCCAGCAGCTTAGACCCGACTGTGACCCAGTACTTC	CASSLDPTVTQYF	TRBV11-2	TRBJ2-5	.	.
TGCGCCAGCAGCCCCGGGACTAGCGGCACAGATACGCAGTATTTT	CASSPGTSGTDTQYF	TRBV10-1	TRBJ2-3	.	TRBD2
TGTGCCATCAGTGAGCGGGACGAGCAGTACTTC	CAISERDEQYF	TRBV10-3	TRBJ2-7	.	.
TGTGCCAGTAGCGTAGGGGGTTTGGCTGAAGCTTTCTTT	CASSVGGLAEAFF	TRBV19	TRBJ1-1	few	.
TGTGCCAGCACCCCTAGGGGGACTAAGGTAAAGGGATGCTCCTCCAATGAGCAGTTCTTC	CASTPRGTKVKGCSSNEQFF	TRBV6-4	TRBJ2-1	.	.
TGTGCCAGCAGCGCTAGCGGGAGGGATTACAATGAGCAGTTCTTC	CASSASGRDYNEQFF	TRBV14	TRBJ2-1	.	TRBD2
TGTGCCAGCAGTTACGGACAGGGGAGAGGCTACACCTTC	CASSYGQGRGYTF	TRBV6-6	TRBJ1-2	.	TRBD1
TGTGCCTGGACCGTATTGGACTGGACTTTCTTT	CAWTVLDWTFF	TRBV30	TRBJ1-1	few	.
TGCGCCAGCAACAGCGGGAGGAGGGCAGATACGCAGTATTTT	CASNSGRRADTQYF	TRBV4-3	TRBJ2-3	.	TRBD2
TGCGCCAGCAGCTTCCGGGACACCTCCGAGCAGTACTTC	CASSFRDTSEQYF	TRBV5-1	TRBJ2-7	.	.
TGTGCCAGCAGCCAAGCGGGTGGGGAGACCCAGTACTTC	CASSQAGGETQYF	TRBV7-3	TRBJ2-5	.	.
TGTGCCAGCAGCTTCGCAGGGGGCCTAGCCCGAGAGACCCAGTACTTC	CASSFAGGLARETQYF	TRBV7-2	TRBJ2-5	.	TRBD1
TGTGCCAGCAGCAAGACAGGAAACACCGGGGAGCTGTTTTTT	CASSKTGNTGELFF	TRBV7-9	TRBJ2-2	.	.
TGTGCCAGCTCACAAACCCAGGCGCAAGAGACCCAGTACTTC	CASSQTQAQETQYF	TRBV18	TRBJ2-5	once	.
TGTGCCAGCAGCTGGGCTGGGGGGGGCTACAATGAGCAGTTCTTC	CASSWAGGGYNEQFF	TRBV7-9	TRBJ2-1	once	TRBD2
TGTGCCAGCAGCTCTAGCGGGGGTGTGGTAAATACGCAGTATTTT	CASSSSGGVVNTQYF	TRBV7-2	TRBJ2-3	.	TRBD2
TGTGCCAGCAGTGAATCCAGGCAAGAGGAGACCCAGTACTTC	CASSESRQEETQYF	TRBV2	TRBJ2-5	.	.
TGTGCCAGCAGCTCGGGGACTAGCGGGAGAGGGGGTCAAGAGACCCAGTACTTC	CASSSGTSGRGGQETQYF	TRBV11-2	TRBJ2-5	.	TRBD2
TGCAGCGTAGGGAGGGACAGGGCAGCGACTGAAGCTTTCTTT	CSVGRDRAATEAFF	TRBV29-1	TRBJ1-1	.	TRBD1
TGTGCCAGCAGCGTAACGACAGGCCAGCCCCAGCATTTT	CASSVTTGQPQHF	TRBV2	TRBJ1-5	.	.
TGTGCCAGCAGCTTATTCGCAGGACACAATCAGCCCCAGCATTTT	CASSLFAGHNQPQHF	TRBV7-6	TRBJ1-5	.	.
TGTGCCAGCAGCGTAGCAGGACTAGCGGGGGCAGATACGCAGTATTTT	CASSVAGLAGADTQYF	TRBV9	TRBJ2-3	.	TRBD2
TGTGCCAGCAGCCCGAAGGCAGGGGGCGACTATGGCTACACCTTC	CASSPKAGGDYGYTF	TRBV9	TRBJ1-2	.	TRBD1
TGTGCCAGCAGCCGTAAGAACACCGGGGAGCTGTTTTTT	CASSRKNTGELFF	TRBV7-2	TRBJ2-2	.	.
TGTGCCAGCAGCTTCGGGGGGGCAAAAGAGACCCAGTACTTC	CASSFGGAKETQYF	TRBV27	TRBJ2-5	.	TRBD2
TGTGCCAGCAGTGAAACGGGACAGGGTGAACATGGCTACACCTTC	CASSETGQGEHGYTF	TRBV25-1	TRBJ1-2	.	TRBD1
TGTGCCAGCATCGCTGGACAAACCGGAAACACCATATATTTT	CASIAGQTGNTIYF	TRBV6-5	TRBJ1-3	.	.
TGTGCCAGCAGCCAAGATGGCCCCTTGCGGGGGGGAGCAGATACGCAGTATTTT	CASSQDGPLRGGADTQYF	TRBV4-2	TRBJ2-3	.	TRBD2
TGTGCCAGCAGCAACCCTAGGACAGGGCAAAGTGCTTACGAGCAGTACTTC	CASSNPRTGQSAYEQYF	TRBV7-2	TRBJ2-7	.	TRBD1
TGTGCCAGCAGCTTAGCAGGTGGGACTAAGCCGGGCGGGGAGCTGTTTTTT	CASSLAGGTKPGGELFF	TRBV7-2	TRBJ2-2	.	TRBD2
TGTGCCAGCAGCTTAGTCGGCCGGGGGGCCGCTAACTATGGCTACACCTTC	CASSLVGRGAANYGYTF	TRBV7-8	TRBJ1-2	.	.
TGTGCCAGCAGCTTGGGACTTTACCGGGAGACCCAGTACTTC	CASSLGLYRETQYF	TRBV7-9	TRBJ2-5	once	.
TGTGCCAGCAGCTTGACCCAAGGACAGGGCTATGGCTACACCTTC	CASSLTQGQGYGYTF	TRBV5-6	TRBJ1-2	.	TRBD1
TGTGCCAGCAGTGTTTCAGGAGCGGGAGGCAATGAGCAGTTCTTC	CASSVSGAGGNEQFF	TRBV25-1	TRBJ2-1	.	TRBD2
TGTGCCAGCAGCTTAGGGGCAGGGGGCGAGACCCAGTACTTC	CASSLGAGGETQYF	TRBV7-9	TRBJ2-5	.	TRBD1
TGTGCCAGCAGCTTACAGGGGGCAACTAATGAAAAACTGTTTTTT	CASSLQGATNEKLFF	TRBV11-2	TRBJ1-4	.	TRBD1
TGTGCCAGCCGAAGACTAGCGGGGGTTGGGACCCAGTACTTC	CASRRLAGVGTQYF	TRBV6-1	TRBJ2-5	.	TRBD2
TGTGCCAGCAGCCACAACCAGGATAGCGGAGGAGGTCAGTACTTC	CASSHNQDSGGGQYF	TRBV4-2	TRBJ2-7	.	.
TGTGCCAGCTCACAGGGGCGACAGGGATACGAGCAGTACTTC	CASSQGRQGYEQYF	TRBV18	TRBJ2-7	.	TRBD1
TGTGCCAGCAGCAATGAGGGTTGGGATTACAATGAGCAGTTCTTC	CASSNEGWDYNEQFF	TRBV5-6	TRBJ2-1	.	.
TGCGCCAGCAGCTTGTCAGGTGACAGTAACTATGGCTACACCTTC	CASSLSGDSNYGYTF	TRBV5-1	TRBJ1-2	.	.
TGTGCCAGCTCAACCAACAGGGACACTGAAGCTTTCTTT	CASSTNRDTEAFF	TRBV18	TRBJ1-1	.	.
TGTGCCAGCAGTGAACTGTGGGGGCAGGGCACTGAAGCTTTCTTT	CASSELWGQGTEAFF	TRBV6-1	TRBJ1-1	.	.
TGCGCCAGCAGCTTGGTACTAGCGGGGGGGTCGGAAGAGACCCAGTACTTC	CASSLVLAGGSEETQYF	TRBV5-1	TRBJ2-5	.	TRBD2
TGCGCCAGCAGCCCGACCGGGTCTCAGAATCAGCCCCAGCATTTT	CASSPTGSQNQPQHF	TRBV4-1	TRBJ1-5	.	.